The next 11 T cell receptor beta chains were all read from a single sample in a study of lymphopenia after photon versus proton radiotherapy. Profiling relied on immunoSEQ multiplex PCR, and the TCRdb table lists in-frame clones only, not all of them. The sample lists more than 45,000 clones, more than 85% occurring once. The sequences come from peripheral blood, collected from a patient treated with photon-based radiotherapy. These receptors all stem from a woman in her thirties or forties with cholangiocarcinoma.

This chain uses TRBV7-2 with TRBJ1-2; D is undetermined. Germline CDR1 is SGHTA and CDR2 is FQGNSA. Trimming left V 5 bases short and J 4 bases short, with 8 bases between. The CDR3 is 12 residues long. CDR3 amino acids: CASSPRPYGYTF. CDR3 nucleotide sequence: TGTGCCAGCAGCCCCCGACCCTATGGCTACACCTTC.

CDR3 sequence: CASSWGHPGSEKLFF. The CDR3 nucleotides are TGTGCCAGCAGCTGGGGCCATCCGGGGAGTGAAAAACTGTTTTTT. The J gene is TRBJ1-4, the V gene TRBV5-6, with D possibly matching TRBD1 (5 bases). V shed 3 bases and J shed 7 bases, with 16 bases lying between them. Germline V gene sequence: CDR1 SGHDT, CDR2 YYEEEE. This CDR3 is 15 amino acids long.

The V gene is TRBV28, the J gene TRBJ1-2; no clear D gene. Trimming shortened V by 6 bases and J by 1 base, and 12 bases separated the two germline ends. The length of the CDR3 is 14 residues. CDR1 and CDR2 (germline): MDHEN, SYDVKM. CDR3 residues: CASRPPSSNYGYTF. In nucleotides, the CDR3 is TGTGCCAGCAGGCCCCCTAGCAGTAACTATGGCTACACCTTC.

Only one count was recorded for this clone. The genes are TRBV9 and TRBJ1-1; D unclear. CDR3 length equals 9 residues. Trimming shortened V by 7 bases and J by 6 bases, and 4 bases separated the two germline ends. Germline values: CDR1 SGDLS, CDR2 YYNGEE. The CDR3, as DNA: TGTGCCAGCGGCGCTGAAGCTTTCTTT. Its protein product is CASGAEAFF.

The CDR3 DNA reads TGCGCCAGCAGTGAGTTAAAGAGCGGGAGGGCATACGAGCAGTACTTC. Translated: CASSELKSGRAYEQYF. The V call is TRBV10-2, the J call TRBJ2-7, with 10 bases matching TRBD2. V lost 1 base, J lost 4 bases, and 7 bases stayed unmatched. CDR1 is WSHSY, CDR2 SAAADI, per germline. The CDR3 consists of 16 residues.

In its sample, this clone was seen once. The CDR3 reads CATTGSEAFF. CDR3 DNA sequence: TGTGCCACCACCGGCTCTGAAGCTTTCTTT. This chain joins TRBV6-1 and TRBJ1-1; D gene unclear. The CDR3 has 10 amino acids. V was cut by 10 bases and J by 6 bases, with 9 bases left in between. Germline lookup yields CDR1 MNHNS and CDR2 SASEGT.

This chain links TRBV2 with TRBJ1-5; D remains unclear. The germline gives CDR1 SNHLY, CDR2 FYNNEI. The CDR3 sequence is 11 residues long. Trimming removed 0 bases at V and 13 bases at J, with 7 bases between. The CDR3 region is CASSEAGAQHF. The CDR3 coding sequence is TGTGCCAGCAGTGAAGCCGGAGCTCAGCATTTT.

Only one count was recorded for this clone. V and J are TRBV10-2 and TRBJ2-1; 8 bases line up with TRBD2. The V segment lost 3 bases and the J segment 3 bases; nucleotides outside the gene matches: 4. CDR1 is WSHSY, CDR2 SAAADI, per germline. CDR3 length equals 15 residues. This CDR3 is CASSDLAGHYNEQFF. In DNA form, the CDR3 reads TGCGCCAGCAGTGACCTAGCGGGCCACTACAATGAGCAGTTCTTC.

The gene calls are TRBV4-1 and TRBJ1-3; the D gene is possibly TRBD1 (5 bases). The V gene's germline CDR1 is MGHRA and CDR2 YSYEKL. V dropped 0 bases and J dropped 0 bases, with 9 bases sitting between them. The CDR3 spans 16 residues. The CDR3 DNA sequence: TGCGCCAGCAGCCAAGAGGGGGTGAGCTCTGGAAACACCATATATTTT. Its translation is CASSQEGVSSGNTIYF.

This clone was seen a single time. This chain uses TRBV27 with TRBJ2-3; D is tentatively TRBD1 or TRBD2 (5 bases each). The V end was cut by 2 bases, the J end by 3 bases, with 9 bases between. Germline V CDR1 and CDR2: MNHEY, SMNVEV (reference sequence). The CDR3 is 14 amino acids. The DNA of the CDR3 is TGTGCCAGCAGTTTAGGGACGACAACAGATACGCAGTATTTT. Protein: CASSLGTTTDTQYF.

The rearrangement uses TRBV29-1 and TRBJ2-4, with TRBD1 identical over 8 bases. The CDR3 covers 13 residues. The junction had 6 bases not matched to a gene; V was cut back by 7 bases and J by 4 bases. Looked up from germline, CDR1 is SQVTM and CDR2 is ANQGSEA. The CDR3 sequence: CSALDRGKNIQYF. CDR3 in DNA: TGCAGCGCATTAGACAGGGGTAAAAACATTCAGTACTTC. Filled out from reference TRBV29-1 and TRBJ2-4, the complete variable domain reads SAVISQKPSRDICQRGTSLTIQCQVDSQVTMMFWYRQQPGQSLTLIATANQGSEATYESGFVIDKFPISRPNLTFSTLTVSNMSPEDSSIYLCSALDRGKNIQYFGAGTRLSVL.